The 23 T cell receptor beta chains presented below share a single source sample, sequenced in a study of patients and donors after allogeneic stem cell transplantation. From the RT-PCR reads, TCRdb called clonotypes with MiXCR, one entry per CDR3 protein. The table includes 390,000 or so distinct CDR3 sequences, around 16% detected once. Sequencing used blood, either unsorted or a sorted T cell fraction (not recorded which). The receptor set was obtained from a human donor who was either an allogeneic HSCT recipient or a stem cell or donor lymphocyte infusion donor (not recorded which). It is not recorded whose cells these are; they may come from a transplant donor.

This clonotype was counted only a few times. V and J are TRBV25-1 and TRBJ2-7; D call uncertain. The length of the CDR3 is 13 residues. Germline V CDR1 and CDR2: MGHDK, SYGVNS. V gave up 3 bases and J gave up 3 bases, with 9 bases separating them. The CDR3 DNA reads as TGTGCCAGCAGTGAGTGGTCGTACTACGAGCAGTACTTC. It encodes CASSEWSYYEQYF.

The CDR3 sequence is CASRRDRVRTEAFF. In DNA, the CDR3 is TGTGCCAGTAGACGAGACAGGGTCAGGACTGAAGCTTTCTTT. The chain links TRBV19 to TRBJ1-1, with 7 bases that match TRBD1. This CDR3 spans 14 amino acids. CDR1 and CDR2 (germline): LNHDA, SQIVND (reference sequence). Trimming took 6 bases from V and 5 from J; bases not matched to a gene: 9.

The genes are TRBV25-1 and TRBJ1-2; a possible D gene is TRBD1 (5 bases). CDR3 length: 14 amino acids. Germline V gives CDR1 MGHDK, CDR2 SYGVNS. Trimming left V 4 bases short and J 4 bases short, with 13 bases between. Here the CDR3 reads CASSGAGLGYGYTF. The CDR3 DNA sequence: TGTGCCAGCAGTGGGGCAGGGTTAGGCTATGGCTACACCTTC.

In this sample, this clonotype turned up a few times. The V and J genes are TRBV5-1 and TRBJ1-5; no clear D. Germline lookup yields CDR1 SGHRS and CDR2 YFSETQ. V lost 4 bases and J lost 2, with 10 bases in between. The CDR3 totals 14 residues. The CDR3 nucleotides read TGCGCCAGCAGCCCGTCGGCGGGCAATCAGCCCCAGCATTTT. It yields the protein CASSPSAGNQPQHF.

Ten or more counts support this clonotype. The J gene is TRBJ2-2, the V gene TRBV5-4; 12 nucleotides line up with TRBD2. This CDR3 contains 15 residues. The V and J ends lost 4 bases and 7 bases, in that order; junction bases with no gene match: 5. The V gene's germline CDR1 is SGHNT and CDR2 YYREEE (reference sequence). CDR3 nucleotides: TGTGCCAGCAGCGGCCGGACTAGCGGGAACGGGGAGCTGTTTTTT. Amino acid sequence: CASSGRTSGNGELFF.

Here the CDR3 DNA reads TGCGCCAGCAGCCAACAGGGTTTTTCGAGTGAGCAGTTCTTC. This encodes CASSQQGFSSEQFF. The chain recombines TRBV5-1 with TRBJ2-1; D is possibly TRBD1 (6 bases). V lost 4 bases and J 9 bases, leaving 17 bases between the germline ends. The CDR3 contains 14 residues. Germline lookup yields CDR1 SGHRS and CDR2 YFSETQ.

This clonotype was counted ten times or more. This chain connects TRBV5-6 to TRBJ2-1; D gene unclear. V was cut by 0 bases and J by 13 bases, with 11 bases left in between. CDR1 is SGHDT and CDR2 is YYEEEE in the germline V gene. This CDR3 spans 12 amino acids. CDR3 region: CASSLAAKIQFF. CDR3 sequence (DNA): TGTGCCAGCAGCTTGGCCGCGAAGATACAGTTCTTC.

This clonotype was found a few times. The genes are TRBV7-2 and TRBJ2-3, with D unclear. With 1 base removed from V and 0 bases from J, the gap between germline ends came to 8 bases. The CDR3 loop spans 15 amino acids. Germline assignment: CDR1 SGHTA and CDR2 FQGNSA. In DNA, the CDR3 is TGTGCCAGCAGCTTAGGGAGACTTAGCACAGATACGCAGTATTTT. As protein: CASSLGRLSTDTQYF.

This clonotype was observed a handful of times. This chain connects TRBV10-3 to TRBJ2-1; 10 positions agree with TRBD2. CDR1 is ENHRY and CDR2 is SYGVKD in the germline V gene. The CDR3 length is 16 residues. J was trimmed by 10 bases and V by 9 bases; bases with no gene match: 18. The CDR3 protein is CAIKQGNLAGAGEQFF. CDR3 DNA: TGTGCCATAAAACAGGGTAACCTAGCGGGAGCAGGGGAGCAGTTCTTC.

This clonotype was detected only a few times. The rearrangement joins TRBV9 to TRBJ2-7; 7 nucleotides align to TRBD1. This CDR3 spans 15 amino acids. The germline V gene has CDR1 SGDLS and CDR2 YYNGEE. V lost 4 bases and J lost 0; bases outside the gene matches: 7. The CDR3 coding sequence is TGTGCCAGCAGCCCCTCGGGACAGTCCTCCTACGAGCAGTACTTC. It is translated as CASSPSGQSSYEQYF.

This clonotype was counted between two and nine times. V and J are TRBV16 and TRBJ2-7; D might be TRBD2 (6 bases). Trimming pared 4 bases from V and 0 bases from J, leaving 13 bases between. This CDR3 comprises 15 residues. Germline CDR1 is KGHSY and CDR2 is FQNENV. The CDR3 bases are TGTGCCAGCAGCCTCGGGGAGGCGAGCTCCTACGAGCAGTACTTC. This encodes CASSLGEASSYEQYF.

V is TRBV7-6 and J is TRBJ2-1; D not resolved. Trimming took 1 base from V and 6 from J, leaving 7 bases between them. Germline CDR1 is SGHVS and CDR2 is FNYEAQ. The CDR3 is 13 residues long. The CDR3 nucleotides read TGTGCCAGCAGCTTAGAGCGAGGCAATGAGCAGTTCTTC. It encodes CASSLERGNEQFF. Full variable domain (remainder filled in from reference TRBV7-6 and TRBJ2-1): GAGVSQSPRYKVTKRGQDVALRCDPISGHVSLYWYRQALGQGPEFLTYFNYEAQQDKSGLPNDRFSAERPEGSISTLTIQRTEQRDSAMYRCASSLERGNEQFFGPGTRLTVL.

This clonotype was observed many times. The chain links TRBV5-1 to TRBJ2-5; D is possibly TRBD1 (5 bases). Trimming took 6 bases from V and 4 from J, leaving 7 bases between them. There are 11 residues in the CDR3. CDR1 and CDR2 (germline): SGHRS, YFSETQ. CDR3 amino acids: CASKGRETQYF. CDR3 bases: TGCGCCAGCAAGGGGCGAGAGACCCAGTACTTC.

The chain couples TRBV5-1 to TRBJ2-3, with 7 bases identical to TRBD1. The CDR3 is made up of 14 amino acids. Germline CDR1 SGHRS, CDR2 YFSETQ. Trimming at V came to 0 bases and at J to 6 bases, leaving 4 bases not matched to a gene. The CDR3 protein is CASSLETGLDTQYF. The CDR3 DNA follows: TGCGCCAGCAGCTTGGAGACAGGGTTGGATACGCAGTATTTT. Full variable domain (rest looked up from reference TRBV5-1 and TRBJ2-3): KAGVTQTPRYLIKTRGQQVTLSCSPISGHRSVSWYQQTPGQGLQFLFEYFSETQRNKGNFPGRFSGRQFSNSRSEMNVSTLELGDSALYLCASSLETGLDTQYFGPGTRLTVL.

This clonotype was seen a few times. The chain carries TRBV4-2 and TRBJ1-2; D possibly corresponds to TRBD1 (6 bases). V was shortened by 4 bases and J by 4 bases, with 16 bases between the two germline ends. Looked up from germline, CDR1 is LGHNA and CDR2 is YNFKEQ. CDR3 length: 15 residues. This chain's CDR3 is CASSPSAAGVYGYTF. CDR3 sequence (DNA): TGTGCCAGCAGCCCCTCCGCAGCAGGGGTCTATGGCTACACCTTC.

This clonotype was found a few times. This chain connects TRBV4-3 to TRBJ1-2; TRBD1 matches at 9 bases. V lost 3 bases and J lost 3; bases outside the gene matches: 8. The CDR3 consists of 16 residues. Germline CDR1 LGHNA, CDR2 YSLEER. DNA of the CDR3: TGCGCCAGCAGCCATAAACAGGGGGCTAGGGACTATGGCTACACCTTC. Protein: CASSHKQGARDYGYTF.

This sequence joins TRBV11-2 and TRBJ2-1; 13 positions agree with TRBD2. CDR3 length: 16 residues. The trim removed 5 bases at V and 10 bases at J, leaving 11 bases unmatched. Germline V lookup: CDR1 SGHAT, CDR2 FQNNGV. DNA for the CDR3: TGTGCCAGCAGCCCAGGGACTAGCGGGAAGGCGGCGGAGCAGTTCTTC. Encoded protein: CASSPGTSGKAAEQFF.

A few counts support this clonotype. The chain combines TRBV29-1 with TRBJ2-2; 7 bases match TRBD2. The CDR3 consists of 14 residues. The V and J ends lost 7 bases and 5 bases, in that order; junction bases with no gene match: 10. Germline V gene sequence: CDR1 SQVTM, CDR2 ANQGSEA. The CDR3 DNA sequence: TGCAGCGGGATGGCCGGGAGGACGACCGGGGAGCTGTTTTTT. Translated: CSGMAGRTTGELFF.

In its sample, this clonotype was seen many times. The chain links TRBV25-1 to TRBJ1-2; 8 nucleotides line up with TRBD1. CDR3 size: 13 residues. Germline lookup yields CDR1 MGHDK and CDR2 SYGVNS. With 7 bases clipped from V and 7 bases from J, the junction kept 8 bases outside the gene matches. The CDR3: CASTLTGGSGYTF. CDR3 DNA sequence: TGTGCCAGCACCCTAACAGGGGGAAGTGGCTACACCTTC.

This clonotype turned up a few times. This rearrangement joins TRBV2 to TRBJ2-2; a weak D match, TRBD2 (5 bases). Trimming cost V 10 bases and J 6 bases, with 15 bases left between them. This CDR3 is built from 13 residues. The V gene's germline CDR1 is SNHLY and CDR2 FYNNEI. The CDR3 DNA is TGTGCCACCCTAGGAGGTCGAGCCGGGGAGCTGTTTTTT. Translated, it gives CATLGGRAGELFF. Variable domain in full (rest from reference TRBV2 and TRBJ2-2): EPEVTQTPSHQVTQMGQEVILRCVPISNHLYFYWYRQILGQKVEFLVSFYNNEISEKSEIFDDQFSVERPDGSNFTLKIRSTKLEDSAMYFCATLGGRAGELFFGEGSRLTVL.

This clonotype was detected a few times. The genes are TRBV30 and TRBJ1-1; D is unclear. Trimming stripped 0 bases from V and 8 bases from J, with 7 bases between. The CDR3 length is 11 residues. Per the germline V gene, CDR1 is GTSNPN and CDR2 is SVGIG (reference sequence). The CDR3 DNA follows: TGTGCCTGGAGTGTCGGCCTAGAAGCTTTCTTT. It encodes CAWSVGLEAFF.

The chain employs TRBV4-1 and TRBJ2-7; D is undetermined. The CDR3 is made up of 13 amino acids. V lost 5 bases and J lost 2, with 10 bases in between. The germline V gene encodes CDR1 MGHRA and CDR2 YSYEKL. CDR3 loop: CASSADLAYEQYF. In DNA form, the CDR3 reads TGCGCCAGCAGCGCGGACCTAGCCTACGAGCAGTACTTC.

V usage is TRBV27 and J usage is TRBJ2-3, with a possible D match to TRBD2 (6 bases). Germline V gene sequence: CDR1 MNHEY, CDR2 SMNVEV (reference sequence). V dropped 1 base and J dropped 5 bases, with 7 bases sitting between them. The CDR3 contains 13 residues. In DNA form, the CDR3 reads TGTGCCAGCAGTTTATGGGAGGAAGATACGCAGTATTTT. Translated: CASSLWEEDTQYF.